The rows below give T cell receptor beta chains drawn from one sample of a study of Ad26.COV2.S vaccination and SARS-CoV-2 variants. TCRdb's table, derived via immunoSEQ multiplex PCR, lists solely in-frame clones and lacks some. Of hundreds of thousands of clones listed, around nine tenths are singletons. The input for sequencing was peripheral blood, taken in a trial of Ad26.COV2.S vaccine versus placebo. Every receptor here comes from a person between 18 and 59 years old who received the Ad26.COV2.S COVID-19 vaccine or a placebo. CDR3s include the opening cysteine and the closing phenylalanine or tryptophan. D genes are given only for firm matches. The size field is filled for only some rows; it gives once, few, many or a size class.

d_gene,abundance,v_gene,j_gene,CDR3nt,CDR3aa
.,once,TRBV10-1,TRBJ2-7,TGCGCCAGCAGTACCGACGGACCCTCCTACGAGCAGTACTTC,CASSTDGPSYEQYF
.,.,TRBV30,TRBJ1-1,TGTGCCTGGACAGGCACGGTCATGAACACTGAAGCTTTCTTT,CAWTGTVMNTEAFF
.,.,TRBV18,TRBJ1-6,TGTGCCAGCTCACCACCGTCTGGGAATTCACCCCTCCACTTT,CASSPPSGNSPLHF
.,.,TRBV7-2,TRBJ1-2,TGTGCCAGCAGCTTAGCTACAGGGTCTAACTATGGCTACACCTTC,CASSLATGSNYGYTF
TRBD1,few,TRBV4-2,TRBJ1-1,TGTGCCAGCAGCCAGAGACAGGGAGGGGGCCTTCAAGGCACTGAAGCTTTCTTT,CASSQRQGGGLQGTEAFF
.,.,TRBV5-1,TRBJ2-5,TGCGCCAGCAGCAATCGGGGAATACAAGAGACCCAGTACTTC,CASSNRGIQETQYF
.,.,TRBV4-1,TRBJ2-6,TGCGCCAGCAGCCAACCCGACACCTTTCACTCTGGGGCCAACGTCCTGACTTTC,CASSQPDTFHSGANVLTF
.,.,TRBV13,TRBJ2-1,TGTGCCAGCAGCCCCCCGGGACCACAGGAGGATGAGCAGTTCTTC,CASSPPGPQEDEQFF
TRBD1,.,TRBV6-1,TRBJ1-5,TGTGCCAGCAGCCCACAGGGGGCCGGGCAGCCCCAGCATTTT,CASSPQGAGQPQHF
TRBD2,once,TRBV28,TRBJ2-1,TGTGCCAGCAGTTTAGGCGGGAGCTCCTACAATGAGCAGTTCTTC,CASSLGGSSYNEQFF
.,.,TRBV28,TRBJ2-4,TGTGCCAGCAGTTTAGGAGGGCAGCTAGCCAAAAACATTCAGTACTTC,CASSLGGQLAKNIQYF
.,.,TRBV3-1/TRBV3-2,TRBJ2-1,TGTGCCAGCAGCCAAGATGGAGGGACTTACAATGAGCAGTTCTTC,CASSQDGGTYNEQFF
TRBD1,once,TRBV7-6,TRBJ1-4,TGTGCCAGCAGCTCGGAACAACAGGGGTCGTTGTCTAATGAAAAACTGTTTTTT,CASSSEQQGSLSNEKLFF
.,.,TRBV5-1,TRBJ2-5,TGCGCCAGCAGCTTAGAGCTTCAAGAGACCCAGTACTTC,CASSLELQETQYF
TRBD2,.,TRBV9,TRBJ2-1,TGTGCCAGCAGCGCCGGACTAGCGGACCACAATGAGCAGTTCTTC,CASSAGLADHNEQFF
.,.,TRBV5-1,TRBJ2-7,TGCGCCAGCAGCTTGCAGATCTCCTACGAGCAGTACTTC,CASSLQISYEQYF
.,.,TRBV29-1,TRBJ1-3,TGCAGCTATACTATAGGCTCCGGAAACACCATATATTTT,CSYTIGSGNTIYF
.,.,TRBV19,TRBJ1-5,TGTGCCAGTAGTACAGGGATCGGTCAGCCCCAGCATTTT,CASSTGIGQPQHF
TRBD1,.,TRBV6-2/TRBV6-3,TRBJ2-5,TGTGCCAGCAGTGAGACGGGGACAGGCTTGAAGACCCAGTACTTC,CASSETGTGLKTQYF
TRBD2,.,TRBV11-3,TRBJ2-1,TGTGCCAGCAGCTCAAAGACTAGCGGGGACCACAATGAGCAGTTCTTC,CASSSKTSGDHNEQFF
TRBD2,.,TRBV19,TRBJ2-3,TGTGCCAGTAGTATGTTAGCGGGGAGCACAGATACGCAGTATTTT,CASSMLAGSTDTQYF
.,.,TRBV3-1/TRBV3-2,TRBJ1-6,TGTGCCAGCAGCCAAGAAAATAATTCACCCCTCCACTTT,CASSQENNSPLHF
TRBD2,.,TRBV11-3,TRBJ2-1,TGTGCCAGCAGCTTTACTAGCGGGACTGAGCAGTTCTTC,CASSFTSGTEQFF
.,.,TRBV28,TRBJ2-6,TGTGCCAGCAGCCCAAGCGGGTCCCCTGGGGCCAACGTCCTGACTTTC,CASSPSGSPGANVLTF
.,.,TRBV2,TRBJ2-7,TGTGCCAGCAGGATCCGGGCGAAGTACGAGCAGTACTTC,CASRIRAKYEQYF
TRBD1,.,TRBV27,TRBJ1-5,TGTGCCAGCAGGCGGACAGGGCCTTCAAGCAATCAGCCCCAGCATTTT,CASRRTGPSSNQPQHF
.,.,TRBV10-2,TRBJ1-4,TGCGCCAGCAGTGAAGGGACGAGCGAAAAACTGTTTTTT,CASSEGTSEKLFF
TRBD1,.,TRBV24-1,TRBJ2-1,TGTGCCACCAGTGATCACAGGGGGCGAGCCTACAATGAGCAGTTCTTC,CATSDHRGRAYNEQFF
TRBD1,.,TRBV9,TRBJ2-7,TGTGCCAGCAGCCCCAGCCTGACAGGGGGCGACGAGCAGTACTTC,CASSPSLTGGDEQYF
TRBD1,.,TRBV6-5,TRBJ1-1,TGTGCCAGCAGTTCCGGGGACAGGGCGGGGTCTGAAGCTTTCTTT,CASSSGDRAGSEAFF
TRBD1,.,TRBV5-1,TRBJ2-7,TGCGCCAGCAGCTTAACCGGGACAGCCTCCTACGAGCAGTACTTC,CASSLTGTASYEQYF